Each of the 13 T cell receptor beta chains below was sequenced from the same sample in a study of blood T cells in healthy people across ages. Next came a second PCR, run for roughly 7 to 12 cycles, which used a sample-barcoded 5' primer along with a J-beta primer mix. TCRdb passed the 5' RACE reads through MiXCR, listing each CDR3 protein once. The sample gives about 1,500,000 distinct CDR3 sequences, about 30% of which show up once; 7.7% is in the top ten. Specimen: blood. The receptors here all came from a young woman in good health.

The table lists this clonotype with a count of one. Germline and junction disagree at one end, which may indicate a read error. The rearrangement links TRBV7-2 to TRBJ2-7; TRBD1 or TRBD2 may be the D gene (6 bases each). CDR3 size: 16 residues. Germline-derived CDR1 and CDR2 are SGHTA and FQGNSA. This chain's CDR3 is CASSLVGEDSPYEQYF. CDR3 bases: TGTGCCAGCAGCTTAGTAGGGGAGGACAGCCCCTACGAACAGTACTTC.

Only a few counts were recorded for this clonotype. The V and J genes are TRBV7-9 and TRBJ1-2; D uncertain. This CDR3 region has 12 residues. V dropped 5 bases and J dropped 8 bases, with 12 bases sitting between them. Germline V gives CDR1 SEHNR, CDR2 FQNEAQ (reference sequence). This chain's CDR3 is CASSPQTRGYTF. In nucleotides, the CDR3 is TGTGCCAGCAGCCCCCAAACACGGGGCTACACCTTC.

This clonotype was detected many times. The chain couples TRBV6-5 to TRBJ2-7; D uncertain. The CDR3 contains 13 residues. CDR1 MNHEY and CDR2 SVGAGI come from the germline V gene. V was pared by 6 bases and J by 3 bases, with 12 bases between. As DNA, the CDR3 is TGTGCCAGCAGCAGGAAGGGCGGCTACGAGCAGTACTTC. It is translated as CASSRKGGYEQYF.

In its sample, this clonotype was seen a few times. The chain recombines TRBV6-2 or TRBV6-3 with TRBJ2-4; 7 bases fit TRBD2. This CDR3 has 16 amino acids. The junction had 14 bases not matched to a gene; V was cut back by 7 bases and J by 5 bases. Germline V lookup: CDR1 MNHEY, CDR2 SVGEGT. The CDR3 sequence: CASKKGLKSPENIQYF. CDR3 DNA sequence: TGTGCCAGCAAAAAGGGACTAAAAAGCCCCGAAAACATTCAGTACTTC.

The chain carries TRBV7-2 and TRBJ2-1; the match to TRBD2 covers 8 bases. The ends lost 5 bases at V and 8 bases at J; junction bases unmatched: 11. Germline V gene sequence: CDR1 SGHTA, CDR2 FQGNSA. There are 15 residues in the CDR3. Here the CDR3 DNA reads TGTGCCAGCAGCCCCGGGGGGGCGGTTCCCCATGAGCAGTTCTTC. Protein: CASSPGGAVPHEQFF.

CDR3 sequence: CASSQRLGRELQETQYF. The CDR3, as DNA: TGTGCCAGCAGCCAGCGCCTCGGCAGGGAACTCCAAGAGACCCAGTACTTC. This sequence joins TRBV7-9 and TRBJ2-5; D possibly corresponds to TRBD1 (5 bases). Germline loops: CDR1 SEHNR, CDR2 FQNEAQ (reference sequence). With 5 bases removed from V and 1 base from J, the gap between germline ends came to 20 bases. The CDR3 is 17 amino acids.

This clonotype has only a few counts. The chain links TRBV6-1 to TRBJ1-5; D not certain. The CDR3 length is 16 residues. Trimming removed 5 bases at V and 5 bases at J, with 19 bases between. Germline V gene sequence: CDR1 MNHNS, CDR2 SASEGT. The CDR3 DNA reads TGTGCCAGCAGTCGATTTAGGACCGTAGAGGATCAGCCCCAGCATTTT. Its protein product is CASSRFRTVEDQPQHF.

This clonotype occurred once. The chain couples TRBV20-1 to TRBJ1-1; D not certain. This CDR3 is 14 amino acids long. Trimming took off 0 bases at V and 2 bases at J, with 10 bases between the two ends. Germline V CDR1 and CDR2: DFQATT, SNEGSKA (reference sequence). The CDR3 bases are TGCAGTGCTAGAGATAGACGGGCAAACACTGAAGCTTTCTTT. It is translated as CSARDRRANTEAFF.

This clonotype was observed a handful of times. The chain recombines TRBV9 with TRBJ2-5, with a possible D match to TRBD2 (6 bases). CDR1 SGDLS and CDR2 YYNGEE come from the germline V gene. V was pared by 0 bases and J by 3 bases, with 12 bases between. This CDR3 is built from 15 residues. The CDR3 DNA sequence: TGTGCCAGCAGCGTAGACGGGGGTGGAAAAGAGACCCAGTACTTC. This gives the protein CASSVDGGGKETQYF.

The CDR3 DNA is TGTGCCAGCAGCTGGACTGTCAGCTCCTACAATGAGCAGTACTTC. It is translated as CASSWTVSSYNEQYF. The rearrangement links TRBV6-5 to TRBJ2-4; perhaps TRBD2 as D (5 bases). The V end was cut by 6 bases, the J end by 13 bases, with 25 bases between. Germline CDR1 is MNHEY and CDR2 is SVGAGI. The CDR3 runs 15 residues.

This clonotype was observed a few times. The gene calls are TRBV12-3 or TRBV12-4 and TRBJ2-3; 8 bases map to TRBD1. Trimming cost V 9 bases and J 4 bases; bases outside gene matches: 6. The CDR3 runs to 13 residues. For the CDR3, the DNA is TGTGCCAGTACAGGGGGGATAGCAGATACGCAGTATTTT. Its protein product is CASTGGIADTQYF.

The V call is TRBV2, the J call TRBJ1-2; no clear D gene. CDR3 length equals 14 residues. The germline V gene has CDR1 SNHLY and CDR2 FYNNEI. V lost 3 bases and J lost 0, with 8 bases in between. CDR3 nucleotide sequence: TGTGCCAGCAGTGATCGGGTATCTAACTATGGCTACACCTTC. The encoded protein is CASSDRVSNYGYTF.

The CDR3 coding sequence is TGTGCCAGCGCACCTAGACGAGCGGGGGGGTTCAATGAGCAGTTCTTC. This gives the protein CASAPRRAGGFNEQFF. The chain links TRBV7-3 to TRBJ2-1, with 10 bases aligning to TRBD2. The V gene end was trimmed by 8 bases and the J gene end by 6 bases; junction bases not matched to a gene: 13. This CDR3 region has 16 residues. The germline CDR1 and CDR2 sequences are SGHTA and FQGTGA.